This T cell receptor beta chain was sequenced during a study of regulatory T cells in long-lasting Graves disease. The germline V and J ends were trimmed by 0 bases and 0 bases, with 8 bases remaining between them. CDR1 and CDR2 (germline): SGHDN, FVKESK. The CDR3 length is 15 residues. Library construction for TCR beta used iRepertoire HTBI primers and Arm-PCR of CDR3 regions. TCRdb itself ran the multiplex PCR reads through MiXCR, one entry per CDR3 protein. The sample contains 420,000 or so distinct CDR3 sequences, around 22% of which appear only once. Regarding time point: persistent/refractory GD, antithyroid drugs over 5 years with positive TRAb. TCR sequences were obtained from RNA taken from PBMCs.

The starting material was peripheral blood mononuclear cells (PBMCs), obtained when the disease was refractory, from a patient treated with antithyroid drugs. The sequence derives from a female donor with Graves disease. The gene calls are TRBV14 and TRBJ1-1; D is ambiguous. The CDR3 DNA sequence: TGTGCCAGCAGCCAAGAACAGAGGGTGAACACTGAAGCTTTCTTT. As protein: CASSQEQRVNTEAFF.